The clone carrying this T cell receptor (beta chain) was seen only a few times. The data are from a study of T-cell reconstitution after alpha-beta-depleted transplantation in children. CDR1 and CDR2 from the germline V gene are SGHAT and FQNNGV. Trimming removed 0 bases from V and 0 bases from J, with 18 bases in between. The CDR3 totals 20 residues. For TCRbeta, the library was prepared with unique molecular identifiers. TCRdb recomputed calls from the PCR reads with MiXCR, one row per CDR3 protein. This sample has hundreds of thousands of distinct CDR3 sequences; 12% occur once, and the top ten carry 2% to 3%.

This TCR came from a human donor who donated a stem cell graft to a child with acute lymphoblastic leukemia. This material consisted of PBMCs from the stem cell graft donor, taken from the stem cell graft. The chain carries TRBV11-2 and TRBJ1-6; D remains unclear. As DNA, the CDR3 is TGTGCCAGCAGCTTAGAACTTCCACCCAGGTGGGACTCCTATAATTCACCCCTCCACTTT. This sequence encodes CASSLELPPRWDSYNSPLHF.